This T cell receptor beta chain was found in a study of shared clonotypes between healthy human individuals. Looking at the study overall: Donor composition was a couple of women and a few men, aged 18 to 49. Used for every donor were three CD4 naive, three CD4 memory, two CD8 naive and one CD8 memory plate.

The CDR3 totals 18 residues. The germline gives CDR1 MDHEN, CDR2 SYDVKM. The ends lost 6 bases at V and 1 base at J; junction bases unmatched: 10. Only in-frame clones appear in the TCRdb table, and some are missing; sequencing was by immunoSEQ multiplex PCR. The repertoire holds about 380,000 clones, with just over 95% as singletons. J is TRBJ2-3 and V is TRBV28; 13 positions agree with TRBD2. The TCR was taken from a man in his thirties or forties in good health. Sequenced material: memory CD8+ T cells sorted from blood. Documented subset: CD45RO+ cells pooled with CCR7-negative TemRA cells. The CDR3 spells CASRTGTSGIYRTDTQYF. CDR3 nucleotide sequence: TGTGCCAGCAGAACCGGGACTAGCGGGATCTATCGCACAGATACGCAGTATTTT.